The clone carrying this T cell receptor (beta chain) was seen many times. What it binds is not known. The sample originates from a study of neurological immune-mediated disorders. General study points: A possible signature was seen in one related-CDR3 cluster, into which phylogenetic grouping placed the repertoires of 18 of 34 multiple sclerosis patients.

TCRdb fed the 5' RACE reads into MiXCR, producing one record per CDR3 protein. The sample carries roughly 43,000 distinct CDR3 sequences, 1.9% recorded once. V trimming: 3 bases; J trimming: 9 bases; junction bases outside the gene matches: 8. The germline V gene encodes CDR1 DFQATT and CDR2 SNEGSKA (reference sequence). This CDR3 region has 14 residues. The rearrangement uses TRBV20-1 and TRBJ1-6, with TRBD1 matching over 7 bases. What was sequenced was PBMCs. The clonotype was recovered from a middle-aged woman with multiple sclerosis. In DNA form, the CDR3 reads TGCAGTGCTAGCCCTGGGACAGAAGGTTCACCCCTCCACTTT. It specifies CSASPGTEGSPLHF.